These T cell receptor beta chains were read from a single sample in a study of beta chain features in type 1 diabetes. Clones were sequenced by immunoSEQ multiplex PCR, and TCRdb holds only the in-frame ones, with some missing. In the table there are about 410,000 clones, approximately 13% of which are singletons. Sequenced sample: naive CD4+ T cells from blood. All receptors come from a man aged 25-45 years in good health. Both conserved end residues are part of each CDR3. Fields, in order: D gene, V gene, clone size, J gene, CDR3 DNA, CDR3 protein. D genes are given only for firm matches. The size of a clone is reported for some rows only, either as once, few or many, or as a class for expanded clones.

d_call: TRBD2
v_call: TRBV5-1
clone_size: few
j_call: TRBJ2-4
cdr3_nt: TGCGCCAGCAGCTTGGAGCGACTAGCTGACATTCAGTACTTC
cdr3_aa: CASSLERLADIQYF

d_call: TRBD2
v_call: TRBV11-3
clone_size: few
j_call: TRBJ2-1
cdr3_nt: TGTGCCAGTTCGGGAGGGCCTATTCATGAGCAGTTCTTC
cdr3_aa: CASSGGPIHEQFF

d_call: .
v_call: TRBV10-3
clone_size: .
j_call: TRBJ2-6
cdr3_nt: TGTGCCATCAGTGGAAATAATAAGTCTGGGGCCAACGTCCTGACTTTC
cdr3_aa: CAISGNNKSGANVLTF

d_call: .
v_call: TRBV10-3
clone_size: few
j_call: TRBJ2-1
cdr3_nt: TGTGCCATCAGTGCATCCACGGGAGACAATGAGCAGTTCTTC
cdr3_aa: CAISASTGDNEQFF

d_call: TRBD2
v_call: TRBV4-3
clone_size: .
j_call: TRBJ2-1
cdr3_nt: TGCGCCAGCAGCCAAGATTTGTCCGCTAGCGGATACAATGAGCAGTTCTTC
cdr3_aa: CASSQDLSASGYNEQFF

d_call: .
v_call: TRBV7-9
clone_size: .
j_call: TRBJ1-2
cdr3_nt: TGTGCCAGCACCGACAGCCGCCGCTATGGCTACACCTTC
cdr3_aa: CASTDSRRYGYTF

d_call: TRBD1
v_call: TRBV2
clone_size: .
j_call: TRBJ1-5
cdr3_nt: TGTGCCAGTAGCGGGACAGGGAATCAGCCCCAGCATTTT
cdr3_aa: CASSGTGNQPQHF

d_call: .
v_call: TRBV9
clone_size: .
j_call: TRBJ2-1
cdr3_nt: TGTGCCAGCAGCGTGACCGGGAACAATGAGCAGTTCTTC
cdr3_aa: CASSVTGNNEQFF

d_call: .
v_call: TRBV29-1
clone_size: few
j_call: TRBJ2-3
cdr3_nt: TGCAGCGTTGAAAGGTCGGCCAGAGGAACAGATACGCAGTATTTT
cdr3_aa: CSVERSARGTDTQYF

d_call: .
v_call: TRBV2
clone_size: few
j_call: TRBJ1-4
cdr3_nt: TGTGCCAGCAGCGAGGACTTTGGAGAAAAACTGTTTTTT
cdr3_aa: CASSEDFGEKLFF

d_call: .
v_call: TRBV30
clone_size: few
j_call: TRBJ2-6
cdr3_nt: TGTGCCTGGAGCCGGGGGTCAGTCCCTGGGGCCAACGTCCTGACTTTC
cdr3_aa: CAWSRGSVPGANVLTF

d_call: TRBD1
v_call: TRBV4-2
clone_size: few
j_call: TRBJ1-2
cdr3_nt: TGTGCCAGCAGCCAACTCAGGGGGGCGGGTGGCTACACCTTC
cdr3_aa: CASSQLRGAGGYTF

d_call: .
v_call: TRBV10-3
clone_size: .
j_call: TRBJ1-2
cdr3_nt: TGTGCCATCAGTGAGGCGGACTATGGCTACACCTTC
cdr3_aa: CAISEADYGYTF

d_call: TRBD2
v_call: TRBV9
clone_size: .
j_call: TRBJ2-1
cdr3_nt: TGTGCCAGCAGCGTAGGCCCCGTGGTAGCGGGGGTGCATGAGCAGTTCTTC
cdr3_aa: CASSVGPVVAGVHEQFF

d_call: .
v_call: TRBV7-2
clone_size: few
j_call: TRBJ2-2
cdr3_nt: TGTGCCAGCAGCTTAGAGGGGAACACCGGGGAGCTGTTTTTT
cdr3_aa: CASSLEGNTGELFF

d_call: .
v_call: TRBV7-9
clone_size: .
j_call: TRBJ1-1
cdr3_nt: TGTGCCAGCAGTCTTCAATTTTCGGGTCCGAACACTGAAGCTTTCTTT
cdr3_aa: CASSLQFSGPNTEAFF

d_call: TRBD2
v_call: TRBV2
clone_size: .
j_call: TRBJ2-1
cdr3_nt: TGTGCCAGCAGTGAAGTAGCGGGAGGGCCGAGTGAGCAGTTCTTC
cdr3_aa: CASSEVAGGPSEQFF

d_call: .
v_call: TRBV30
clone_size: .
j_call: TRBJ2-1
cdr3_nt: TGTGCCTGGAGTCAGAATGAGCAGTTCTTC
cdr3_aa: CAWSQNEQFF

d_call: .
v_call: TRBV7-2
clone_size: .
j_call: TRBJ2-2
cdr3_nt: TGTGCCAGCAGGGGCCCCCGGGGTAGGGTCCCCGGGGAGCTGTTTTTT
cdr3_aa: CASRGPRGRVPGELFF

d_call: .
v_call: TRBV30
clone_size: few
j_call: TRBJ1-1
cdr3_nt: TGTGCCTGGTTCACGTCTGTGACTTTCTTT
cdr3_aa: CAWFTSVTFF

d_call: .
v_call: TRBV5-8
clone_size: few
j_call: TRBJ1-2
cdr3_nt: TGTGCCAGCAGCGCCCAGGGGCTGTACTATGGCTACACCTTC
cdr3_aa: CASSAQGLYYGYTF

d_call: .
v_call: TRBV7-9
clone_size: .
j_call: TRBJ2-3
cdr3_nt: TGTGCCAGCAGCAATTGGGGGGGCACAGATACGCAGTATTTT
cdr3_aa: CASSNWGGTDTQYF

d_call: .
v_call: TRBV19
clone_size: .
j_call: TRBJ2-2
cdr3_nt: TGTGCCAGTAGCACCGGGCCCACCGGGGAGCTGTTTTTT
cdr3_aa: CASSTGPTGELFF

d_call: .
v_call: TRBV28
clone_size: few
j_call: TRBJ2-1
cdr3_nt: TGTGCCAGCAGTAGAGGGACTGACAATGAGCAGTTCTTC
cdr3_aa: CASSRGTDNEQFF

d_call: .
v_call: TRBV7-2
clone_size: few
j_call: TRBJ2-3
cdr3_nt: TGTGCCAGCAGCTTAGCTTCCCTGACAGATACGCAGTATTTT
cdr3_aa: CASSLASLTDTQYF

d_call: TRBD1
v_call: TRBV7-9
clone_size: .
j_call: TRBJ2-5
cdr3_nt: TGTGCCAGCAGCCCCCTGAAACAGGGGGCTCTGGGGGAGACCCAGTACTTC
cdr3_aa: CASSPLKQGALGETQYF

d_call: .
v_call: TRBV29-1
clone_size: .
j_call: TRBJ2-2
cdr3_nt: TGCAGCGTTGTGGGCGCTGGAACCGGGGAGCTGTTTTTT
cdr3_aa: CSVVGAGTGELFF